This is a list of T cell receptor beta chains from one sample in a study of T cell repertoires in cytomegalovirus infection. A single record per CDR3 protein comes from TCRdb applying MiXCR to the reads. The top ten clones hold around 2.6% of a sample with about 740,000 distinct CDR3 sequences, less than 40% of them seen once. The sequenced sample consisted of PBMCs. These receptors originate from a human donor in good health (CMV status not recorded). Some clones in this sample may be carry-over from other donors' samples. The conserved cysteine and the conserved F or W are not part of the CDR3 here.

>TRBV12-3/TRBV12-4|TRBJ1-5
ASRGTGRHQPQH
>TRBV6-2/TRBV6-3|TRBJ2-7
ASSYPRREQY
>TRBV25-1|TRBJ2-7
ASRNSGSDEQY
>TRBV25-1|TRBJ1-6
ASREQGIDSPLH
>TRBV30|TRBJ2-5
AWAGGQRETQY
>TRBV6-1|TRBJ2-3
ASSVRDVDTDTQY
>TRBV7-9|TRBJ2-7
ASSSGQLTYEQY
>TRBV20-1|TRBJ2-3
SALGVDTQY
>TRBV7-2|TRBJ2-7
ASSPYSSAAYEQY
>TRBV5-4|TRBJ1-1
ASSPTGVTGLYPPDTEAF
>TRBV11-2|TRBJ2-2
ASSLIRTRSTGELF
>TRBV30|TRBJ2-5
AWSVRGTKQETQY
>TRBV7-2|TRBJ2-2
ASSPARASGELF
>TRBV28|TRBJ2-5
ASRAGRETQY
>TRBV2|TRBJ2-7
ASRTGGLYEQY
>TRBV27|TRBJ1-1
ASSSPQGNTEAF
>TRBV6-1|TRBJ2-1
ASSQLIYTGTKGNEQF
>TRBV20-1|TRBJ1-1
SAPTRGVNTEAF
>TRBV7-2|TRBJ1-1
ASSSVQVVKMDTEAF
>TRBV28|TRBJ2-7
ASSGGGRDPTYEQY
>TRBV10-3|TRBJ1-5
AISESGRTNNQPQH
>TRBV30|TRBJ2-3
AWSTSGGTDTQY
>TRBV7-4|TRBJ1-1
ASMAGNTEAF
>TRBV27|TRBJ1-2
ASSQAESYGYT
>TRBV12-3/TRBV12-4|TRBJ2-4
ASSVHPAGQFEAKNIQY
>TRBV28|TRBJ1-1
ASSLWGAEAF
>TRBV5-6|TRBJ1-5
ASSFLTGDSNQPQH
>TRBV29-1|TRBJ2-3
SVMRSSTDTQY
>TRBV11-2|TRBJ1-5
ASSLDMQGGNQPQH
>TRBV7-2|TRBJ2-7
ASSRTGTGDYEQY
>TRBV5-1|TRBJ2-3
ASTEGGTSTDTQY